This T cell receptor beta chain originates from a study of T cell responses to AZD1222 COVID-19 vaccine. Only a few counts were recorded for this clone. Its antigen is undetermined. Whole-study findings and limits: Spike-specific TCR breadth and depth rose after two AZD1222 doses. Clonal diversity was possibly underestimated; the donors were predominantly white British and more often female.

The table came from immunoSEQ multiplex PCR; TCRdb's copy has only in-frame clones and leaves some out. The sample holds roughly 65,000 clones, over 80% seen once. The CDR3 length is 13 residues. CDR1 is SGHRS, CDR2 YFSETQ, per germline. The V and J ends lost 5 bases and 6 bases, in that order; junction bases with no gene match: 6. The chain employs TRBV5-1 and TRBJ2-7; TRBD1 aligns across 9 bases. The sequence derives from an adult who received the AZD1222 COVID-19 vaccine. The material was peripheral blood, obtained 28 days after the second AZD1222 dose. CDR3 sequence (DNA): TGCGCCAGCAGACCGGGACAGGGTAGCGAGCAGTACTTC. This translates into CASRPGQGSEQYF.